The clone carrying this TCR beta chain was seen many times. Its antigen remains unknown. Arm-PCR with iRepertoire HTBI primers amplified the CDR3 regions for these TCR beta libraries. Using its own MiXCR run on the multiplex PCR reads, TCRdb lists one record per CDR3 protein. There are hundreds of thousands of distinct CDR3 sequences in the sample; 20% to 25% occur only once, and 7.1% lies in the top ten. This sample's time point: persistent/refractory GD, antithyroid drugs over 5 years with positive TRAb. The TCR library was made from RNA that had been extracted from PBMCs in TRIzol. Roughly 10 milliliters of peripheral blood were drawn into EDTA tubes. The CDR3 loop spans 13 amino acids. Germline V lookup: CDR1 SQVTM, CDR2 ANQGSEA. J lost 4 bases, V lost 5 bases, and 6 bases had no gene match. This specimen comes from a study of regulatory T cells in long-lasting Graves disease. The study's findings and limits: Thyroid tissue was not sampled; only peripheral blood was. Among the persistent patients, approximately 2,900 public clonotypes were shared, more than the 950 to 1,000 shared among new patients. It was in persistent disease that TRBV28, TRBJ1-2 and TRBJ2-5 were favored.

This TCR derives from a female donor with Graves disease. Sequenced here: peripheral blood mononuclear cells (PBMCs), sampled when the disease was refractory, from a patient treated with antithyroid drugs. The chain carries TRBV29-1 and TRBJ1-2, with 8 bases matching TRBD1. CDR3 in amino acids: CSVPDREGYGYTF. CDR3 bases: TGCAGCGTTCCGGACAGGGAAGGCTATGGCTACACCTTC.